Presented here are 25 T cell receptor beta chains from one specimen sequenced in a study of CD8 T cells in ankylosing spondylitis. MiXCR was run by TCRdb on the 5' RACE reads, yielding one entry per CDR3 protein. This repertoire shows 250,000 to 400,000 distinct CDR3 sequences, more than 9% found once; its top ten account for 9.1%. Input material: blood, either unsorted or a sorted T cell fraction (not recorded which). The receptors shown here come from a female donor with ankylosing spondylitis or in good health (not recorded which).

This clonotype was found many times. The V gene is TRBV7-9, the J gene TRBJ2-7; unclear D gene. The V end was cut by 3 bases, the J end by 6 bases, with 9 bases between. The germline V gene has CDR1 SEHNR and CDR2 FQNEAQ (reference sequence). This CDR3 comprises 12 residues. Written as DNA, the CDR3 is TGTGCCAGCAGCTTCCGGGTTACCGAGCAGTACTTC. Translation: CASSFRVTEQYF.

This clonotype was picked up a small number of times. This chain joins TRBV5-4 and TRBJ2-5; 7 bases fit TRBD1. From germline, CDR1 is SGHNT and CDR2 YYREEE (reference sequence). The CDR3 length is 13 residues. V lost 4 bases to trimming and J lost 4 bases; unmatched junction nucleotides: 4. The CDR3 DNA sequence: TGTGCCAGCAGCCCAAACAGGGGAGAGACCCAGTACTTC. Translating it yields CASSPNRGETQYF.

The sample holds a few counts of this clonotype. The chain is built from TRBV4-3 and TRBJ2-7; possible D gene TRBD1, 6 bases. The CDR3 spans 15 residues. V was shortened by 0 bases and J by 7 bases, with 16 bases between the two germline ends. Germline CDR1 is LGHNA and CDR2 is YSLEER. CDR3: CASSQDRRTVREQYF. The CDR3, as DNA: TGCGCCAGCAGCCAAGACCGACGGACAGTCCGGGAGCAGTACTTC.

This chain uses TRBV28 with TRBJ2-7, with 10 bases matching TRBD2. CDR1 and CDR2 (germline): MDHEN, SYDVKM. The CDR3 has 16 amino acids. The trim removed 5 bases at V and 0 bases at J, leaving 7 bases unmatched. The CDR3 sequence: CASSDPLAGSSYEQYF. The CDR3 DNA follows: TGTGCCAGCAGTGACCCACTAGCGGGGTCCTCCTACGAGCAGTACTTC.

This clonotype has at least ten counts. The genes are TRBV20-1 and TRBJ2-7; maybe TRBD2 (6 bases). There are 15 residues in the CDR3. Trimming left V 3 bases short and J 3 bases short, with 18 bases between. Germline values: CDR1 DFQATT, CDR2 SNEGSKA (reference sequence). CDR3 sequence: CSASPRVGTGYEQYF. CDR3 DNA: TGCAGTGCTAGCCCTCGGGTAGGGACTGGCTACGAGCAGTACTTC.

This clonotype was observed many times. This chain joins TRBV20-1 and TRBJ2-7, with D perhaps matching TRBD2 (6 bases). Germline lookup yields CDR1 DFQATT and CDR2 SNEGSKA (reference sequence). The CDR3 is made up of 15 amino acids. Trimming took off 3 bases at V and 0 bases at J, with 15 bases between the two ends. CDR3 sequence reads: CSARGGGRTSYEQYF. The CDR3 bases are TGCAGTGCTAGGGGAGGTGGCAGGACCTCCTACGAGCAGTACTTC.

This clonotype was counted at least ten times. V is TRBV12-3 or TRBV12-4 and J is TRBJ1-3; D call uncertain. CDR3 size: 13 residues. V lost 3 bases and J 6 bases, leaving 9 bases between the germline ends. Here the CDR3 reads CASSFLQPNTIYF. The CDR3 DNA follows: TGTGCCAGCAGTTTCCTTCAGCCAAACACCATATATTTT.

This clonotype appeared many times. V and J are TRBV5-1 and TRBJ2-7; TRBD2 is a possible D gene (5 bases). Trimming took 3 bases from V and 5 from J, leaving 9 bases between them. Germline CDR1 is SGHRS and CDR2 is YFSETQ. This CDR3 is built from 12 residues. CDR3 sequence (DNA): TGCGCCAGCAGCTACGGGGAAGACGAGCAGTACTTC. Its translation is CASSYGEDEQYF.

This clonotype showed up many times. The V call is TRBV11-1, the J call TRBJ2-3; D is undetermined. The CDR3 sequence is 12 residues long. Germline V lookup: CDR1 SGHAT, CDR2 FQDESV (reference sequence). The V and J ends lost 0 bases and 4 bases respectively, with 2 bases between them. In DNA, the CDR3 is TGTGCCAGCAGCTTAGCATCAGATACGCAGTATTTT. Protein sequence: CASSLASDTQYF.

The V gene is TRBV1, the J gene TRBJ2-5. TRBV1 is described as a pseudogene. CDR3 size: 16 residues. Here the CDR3 reads CTSSQDQEQTQETQYF. CDR3 DNA sequence: TGCACCAGCAGCCAAGATCAAGAACAGACCCAAGAGACCCAGTACTTC.

This sequence joins TRBV20-1 and TRBJ2-4, with D maybe TRBD2 (6 bases). The V end was cut by 3 bases, the J end by 6 bases, with 9 bases between. The CDR3 runs 12 residues. Germline-derived CDR1 and CDR2 are DFQATT and SNEGSKA (reference sequence). The CDR3 DNA is TGCAGTGCTAGGGAGGGTCCAAACATTCAGTACTTC. Its translation is CSAREGPNIQYF.

The gene calls are TRBV5-1 and TRBJ2-1; 8 nucleotides match TRBD2. The CDR3 sequence is 15 residues long. V lost 4 bases to trimming and J lost 2 bases; unmatched junction nucleotides: 5. Germline assignment: CDR1 SGHRS and CDR2 YFSETQ. The CDR3 here is CASSTAGGPYNEQFF. The CDR3 nucleotides read TGCGCCAGCAGCACCGCGGGGGGTCCCTACAATGAGCAGTTCTTC. Filled out from reference TRBV5-1 and TRBJ2-1, the complete variable domain reads KAGVTQTPRYLIKTRGQQVTLSCSPISGHRSVSWYQQTPGQGLQFLFEYFSETQRNKGNFPGRFSGRQFSNSRSEMNVSTLELGDSALYLCASSTAGGPYNEQFFGPGTRLTVL.

This chain uses TRBV7-9 with TRBJ2-4; D gene ambiguous. Deletions cut 5 bases from V and 0 bases from J, with 14 bases between. Per germline, CDR1 SEHNR and CDR2 FQNEAQ (reference sequence). The CDR3 sequence is 16 residues long. The CDR3: CASSPRTDLAKNIQYF. In DNA form, the CDR3 reads TGTGCCAGCAGCCCCCGGACGGACCTAGCCAAAAACATTCAGTACTTC.

This clonotype was counted a few times. V gene TRBV5-5 combines with J gene TRBJ2-5; 7 nucleotides line up with TRBD2. V shed 7 bases, J shed 1 base, and the junction held 13 bases outside the gene matches. Germline CDR1 is SGHKS and CDR2 is YYEKEE (reference sequence). CDR3 length equals 16 residues. CDR3 residues: CASSRLANTPQETQYF. As DNA, the CDR3 is TGTGCCAGCTCCCGACTAGCTAACACCCCCCAAGAGACCCAGTACTTC.

This clonotype was observed at least ten times. The J gene is TRBJ1-4, the V gene TRBV20-1; 10 bases line up with TRBD1. With V trimmed by 4 bases and J by 7 bases, 9 bases remained unmatched. CDR3 length: 15 residues. Germline V lookup: CDR1 DFQATT, CDR2 SNEGSKA (reference sequence). The CDR3 protein is CSANRDRGYSEKLFF. In nucleotides, the CDR3 is TGCAGTGCTAACCGGGACAGGGGTTACTCTGAAAAACTGTTTTTT.

This clonotype appeared many times. The chain has TRBV10-3 and TRBJ1-1, with a weak D call TRBD1 (6 bases). The ends were cut back, 3 bases at V and 0 bases at J, with 11 bases in the middle. CDR1 is ENHRY and CDR2 is SYGVKD in the germline V gene. The CDR3 totals 15 residues. In nucleotides, the CDR3 is TGTGCCATCAGTGACAGGGGTGGGATGAACACTGAAGCTTTCTTT. Encoded protein: CAISDRGGMNTEAFF.

The V call is TRBV4-3, the J call TRBJ2-7; TRBD2 aligns across 7 bases. The CDR3 runs 16 residues. CDR1 is LGHNA, CDR2 YSLEER, per germline. V lost 0 bases and J lost 5; bases outside the gene matches: 10. The CDR3 region is CASSQDRAGRGNEQYF. As DNA, the CDR3 is TGCGCCAGCAGCCAAGATCGAGCGGGGCGCGGAAACGAGCAGTACTTC.

There are many counts of this clonotype. The chain's CDR3 is CASSFHPNTGELFF. In DNA, the CDR3 is TGTGCCAGCAGCTTCCATCCAAACACCGGGGAGCTGTTTTTT. The chain combines TRBV7-9 with TRBJ2-2; D not certain. V was trimmed by 3 bases and J by 2 bases, leaving 7 bases between them. CDR3 length equals 14 residues. CDR1 is SEHNR, CDR2 FQNEAQ, per germline (reference sequence).

The chain combines TRBV6-1 with TRBJ1-6; D possibly corresponds to TRBD1 (5 bases). This CDR3 contains 14 residues. CDR1 is MNHNS and CDR2 is SASEGT in the germline V gene. V was trimmed by 7 bases and J by 9 bases, leaving 16 bases between them. CDR3 in DNA: TGTGCCAGCACCCTACAGGCGGCGGGTTCACCCCTCCACTTT. It translates to CASTLQAAGSPLHF.

This clonotype was observed many times. The rearrangement links TRBV6-2 or TRBV6-3 to TRBJ2-3; possible D gene TRBD2, 5 bases. Trimming removed 7 bases from V and 3 bases from J, with 11 bases in between. CDR1 and CDR2 from the germline V gene are MNHEY and SVGEGT. This CDR3 spans 13 amino acids. Here the CDR3 DNA reads TGTGCCAGCAAGAACGGGGTAACAGATACGCAGTATTTT. The encoded protein is CASKNGVTDTQYF.

The rearrangement uses TRBV11-1 and TRBJ2-1, with D tentatively TRBD2 (6 bases). The CDR3 covers 20 residues. Deletions cut 4 bases from V and 3 bases from J, with 28 bases between. Per germline, CDR1 SGHAT and CDR2 FQDESV (reference sequence). CDR3 DNA: TGTGCCAGCAGCTCTAATAGGCCCTCCGGCCGGAGGGGAAACTACAATGAGCAGTTCTTC. As protein: CASSSNRPSGRRGNYNEQFF. The full variable domain, in which reference TRBV11-1 and TRBJ2-1 provide the parts outside the CDR3, is EAEVAQSPRYKITEKSQAVAFWCDPISGHATLYWYRQILGQGPELLVQFQDESVVDDSQLPKDRFSAERLKGVDSTLKIQPAELGDSAMYLCASSSNRPSGRRGNYNEQFFGPGTRLTVL.

J is TRBJ1-2 and V is TRBV20-1; 8 nucleotides agree with TRBD1. V was clipped by 0 bases and J by 1 base; unmatched bases: 7. The CDR3 contains 16 residues. Germline CDR1 reads DFQATT; CDR2 reads SNEGSKA (reference sequence). CDR3 protein: CSARDPDRDLNYGYTF. The DNA of the CDR3 is TGCAGTGCTAGAGATCCGGACAGGGACCTTAACTATGGCTACACCTTC.

The genes are TRBV18 and TRBJ1-6; 9 bases match TRBD1. Germline CDR1 is KGHSH and CDR2 is LQKENI. The CDR3 has 16 residues. V shed 6 bases, J shed 5 bases, and the junction held 8 bases outside the gene matches. The CDR3 protein is CASSHGTGIDNSPLHF. DNA of the CDR3: TGTGCCAGCTCCCACGGGACAGGGATAGATAATTCACCCCTCCACTTT.

The rearrangement links TRBV12-3 or TRBV12-4 to TRBJ1-4; D may be TRBD1 (5 bases). The V end was cut by 8 bases, the J end by 8 bases, with 18 bases between. This CDR3 has 14 residues. CDR3 in DNA: TGTGCCAGCTTGTTAAGGGGCATCGAGGAAAAACTGTTTTTT. Protein product: CASLLRGIEEKLFF.

The table lists this clonotype with many counts. The gene calls are TRBV9 and TRBJ2-2; D not resolved. This CDR3 has 12 amino acids. From germline, CDR1 is SGDLS and CDR2 YYNGEE. The V end was cut by 0 bases, the J end by 4 bases, with 1 base between. In nucleotides, the CDR3 is TGTGCCAGCAGCGTAGCCACCGGGGAGCTGTTTTTT. Its translation is CASSVATGELFF.